Listed below are T cell receptor beta chains from one sample, sequenced in a study of regulatory T cells in long-lasting Graves disease. From the multiplex PCR reads, TCRdb called clonotypes with MiXCR, one entry per CDR3 protein. The sample holds about 420,000 distinct CDR3 sequences, about 17% seen once. The same specimen was also included in a second study, on T cells in Graves' hyperthyroidism and ophthalmopathy.

The specimen was peripheral blood mononuclear cells (PBMCs), collected at new diagnosis, from a patient treated with antithyroid drugs. Receptor source: a woman aged 18-30 years with Graves disease. CDR3s leave out the opening cysteine and the closing phenylalanine or tryptophan.

V	J	CDR3
TRBV29-1	TRBJ1-2	SVITSTDLGGYT
TRBV5-1	TRBJ1-4	ASRVQGASNEKLF
TRBV20-1	TRBJ2-7	SARRRSEQY
TRBV18	TRBJ1-1	ASSPMEGREAF
TRBV20-1	TRBJ1-3	SASGGAGNTIY
TRBV5-1	TRBJ2-6	ASSLAFGSGANVLT
TRBV5-6	TRBJ1-1	ASSFITRNTEAF
TRBV11-3	TRBJ2-7	ASSLTGDSWIYEQY
TRBV6-5	TRBJ2-7	ASSYSPLAGVHEQY
TRBV2	TRBJ2-1	AGTWGTGNEQF
TRBV7-8	TRBJ2-1	ASSLGEFSEQF
TRBV29-1	TRBJ2-1	SVVVAGCMGNEQF
TRBV11-2	TRBJ1-2	ASSLDLPNYGYT
TRBV18	TRBJ1-1	ASSPLPGANTEAF
TRBV29-1	TRBJ1-3	SVVLSGNTIY
TRBV27	TRBJ2-7	ASSLVGPVSSYEQY
TRBV10-2	TRBJ2-3	ASKSGSLLTDTQY
TRBV5-1	TRBJ2-2	ASSWTGANTGELF
TRBV7-2	TRBJ2-2	ASSLRQGQLLTGELF
TRBV9	TRBJ2-5	ASTRDSQRGMETQY
TRBV3-1	TRBJ2-7	ASSQDPGTYEQY
TRBV19	TRBJ2-3	ASSMPGGPTDTQY
TRBV12-5	TRBJ2-1	ASASASYQF
TRBV28	TRBJ2-5	ASSSLRIEETQY